The 18 T cell receptor beta chains in this list originate from one sample, sequenced in a study of cytomegalovirus exposure and HLA in healthy donors. Use of 60 Vbeta and 13 Jbeta primers characterized the PCR. Profiled with immunoSEQ multiplex PCR; TCRdb holds only in-frame clones, not every one. The sample shows around 130,000 clones, around 74% of them seen only once. Material for sequencing was PBMCs. Receptor source: a man aged 25-45 years in good health and CMV-seronegative.

The chain recombines TRBV4-3 with TRBJ2-7; TRBD2 agrees at 7 bases. Per the germline V gene, CDR1 is LGHNA and CDR2 is YSLEER. This CDR3 region has 14 residues. V lost 1 base and J lost 10; bases outside the gene matches: 10. Here the CDR3 reads CASSQGLRESGQYF. CDR3 in DNA: TGCGCCAGCAGCCAAGGTCTGCGGGAGAGTGGACAGTACTTC.

The chain has TRBV6-5 and TRBJ1-1; 7 bases line up with TRBD1. Germline V lookup: CDR1 MNHEY, CDR2 SVGAGI. The CDR3 is made up of 13 amino acids. Trimming cost V 6 bases and J 7 bases; bases outside gene matches: 8. CDR3 amino acids: CASSIPGGNEAFF. CDR3 bases: TGTGCCAGCAGCATTCCAGGGGGGAATGAAGCTTTCTTT.

The chain combines TRBV7-9 with TRBJ2-4; 7 bases line up with TRBD1. Germline CDR1 SEHNR, CDR2 FQNEAQ (reference sequence). The J segment lost 3 bases and the V segment lost 0 bases, leaving 2 bases of the junction unmatched. The CDR3 contains 15 residues. This CDR3 is CASSLAAGGKNIQYF. The CDR3 nucleotides are TGTGCCAGCAGCTTAGCTGCAGGGGGCAAAAACATTCAGTACTTC.

There are a few counts of this clone. CDR3 loop: CASQRGGGGYGYTF. CDR3 nucleotides: TGTGCCAGCCAAAGGGGGGGCGGGGGCTATGGCTACACCTTC. The J gene is TRBJ1-2, the V gene TRBV6-1; D perhaps matches TRBD1 (6 bases). Germline CDR1 MNHNS, CDR2 SASEGT. V was shortened by 8 bases and J by 4 bases, with 17 bases between the two germline ends. The CDR3 sequence is 14 residues long.

The J gene is TRBJ2-3, the V gene TRBV28, with 9 nucleotides matching TRBD2. This CDR3 has 16 residues. The V gene's germline CDR1 is MDHEN and CDR2 SYDVKM. J gave up 2 bases and V 6 bases, and 9 bases lay outside the gene matches. Here the CDR3 reads CASSSDPSGITDTQYF. CDR3 sequence (DNA): TGTGCCAGCAGCTCCGACCCTAGCGGGATCACAGATACGCAGTATTTT. The full variable domain, with the rest looked up from reference TRBV28 and TRBJ2-3, is DVKVTQSSRYLVKRTGEKVFLECVQDMDHENMFWYRQDPGLGLRLIYFSYDVKMKEKGDIPEGYSVSREKKERFSLILESASTNQTSMYLCASSSDPSGITDTQYFGPGTRLTVL.

The chain combines TRBV30 with TRBJ1-1, with 7 bases matching TRBD1. CDR3 length: 15 residues. With 2 bases clipped from V and 1 base from J, the junction kept 7 bases outside the gene matches. Germline CDR1 reads GTSNPN; CDR2 reads SVGIG (reference sequence). The CDR3 DNA follows: TGTGCCTGGAGTCCGCCGGACAGGAAGAACACTGAAGCTTTCTTT. Translation gives CAWSPPDRKNTEAFF. The complete variable domain, with remaining parts taken from reference TRBV30 and TRBJ1-1, reads SQTIHQWPATLVQPVGSPLSLECTVEGTSNPNLYWYRQAAGRGLQLLFYSVGIGQISSEVPQNLSASRPQDRQFILSSKKLLLSDSGFYLCAWSPPDRKNTEAFFGQGTRLTVV.

DNA of the CDR3: TGCGCCAGCAACTCCGGGACAGGGGGCTATGAAAAACTGTTTTTT. Encoded protein: CASNSGTGGYEKLFF. The rearrangement uses TRBV4-1 and TRBJ1-4; TRBD1 agrees at 12 bases. V lost 7 bases to trimming and J lost 6 bases; unmatched junction nucleotides: 6. CDR1 is MGHRA and CDR2 is YSYEKL in the germline V gene. This CDR3 has 15 amino acids.

The V and J genes are TRBV7-2 and TRBJ1-5; D gene uncertain. The CDR3 has 13 residues. V lost 3 bases, J lost 2 bases, and 5 bases lay in between. Germline assignment: CDR1 SGHTA and CDR2 FQGNSA. The CDR3 bases are TGTGCCAGCAGCTTTGCAGGCAATCAGCCCCAGCATTTT. It yields the protein CASSFAGNQPQHF.

The genes are TRBV5-1 and TRBJ2-5; 7 nucleotides agree with TRBD2. Germline trimming cut 2 bases from V and 1 base from J; bases unmatched to any gene: 2. CDR3 size: 14 residues. Per the germline V gene, CDR1 is SGHRS and CDR2 is YFSETQ. The CDR3, as DNA: TGCGCCAGCAGCTTCGGCGGGGGCCAAGAGACCCAGTACTTC. It translates to CASSFGGGQETQYF.

CDR3 residues: CASSRDRGPIFSGNTIYF. The CDR3 DNA is TGTGCCAGCAGCCGAGACAGGGGGCCAATTTTCTCTGGAAACACCATATATTTT. J is TRBJ1-3 and V is TRBV5-6, with 10 bases aligning to TRBD1. The V segment lost 4 bases and the J segment 0 bases; nucleotides outside the gene matches: 10. The CDR3 is made up of 18 amino acids. Germline-derived CDR1 and CDR2 are SGHDT and YYEEEE.

The chain employs TRBV5-4 and TRBJ2-1; 15 nucleotides match TRBD2. Germline CDR1 and CDR2: SGHNT and YYREEE (reference sequence). V dropped 3 bases and J dropped 9; count of bases not matched to a gene: 4. The CDR3 covers 15 residues. CDR3 loop: CASSWGLAGGGEQFF. CDR3 sequence (DNA): TGTGCCAGCAGCTGGGGACTAGCGGGAGGTGGTGAGCAGTTCTTC. The full variable domain, its missing parts supplied by reference TRBV5-4 and TRBJ2-1, is ETGVTQSPTHLIKTRGQQVTLRCSSQSGHNTVSWYQQALGQGPQFIFQYYREEENGRGNFPPRFSGLQFPNYSSELNVNALELDDSALYLCASSWGLAGGGEQFFGPGTRLTVL.

The table lists this clone with a count of one. The chain recombines TRBV7-2 with TRBJ2-2; 9 bases match TRBD1. Germline trimming cut 1 base from V and 4 bases from J; bases unmatched to any gene: 4. This CDR3 is 16 amino acids long. Per the germline V gene, CDR1 is SGHTA and CDR2 is FQGNSA. This chain's CDR3 is CASSLVGTGPTGELFF. CDR3 DNA: TGTGCCAGCAGCTTAGTCGGGACAGGGCCCACCGGGGAGCTGTTTTTT.

This clone is medium-sized by share. The chain carries TRBV10-3 and TRBJ2-1; the match to TRBD2 covers 13 bases. Germline values: CDR1 ENHRY, CDR2 SYGVKD. This CDR3 comprises 18 residues. J lost 2 bases, V lost 4 bases, and 8 bases had no gene match. For the CDR3, the DNA is TGTGCCATCAGTGGAAAGGGGACTAGCGGGGATGCCTACAATGAGCAGTTCTTC. As protein: CAISGKGTSGDAYNEQFF.

The J gene is TRBJ1-1, the V gene TRBV28; 8 nucleotides match TRBD1. Trimming removed 11 bases from V and 7 bases from J; junction bases left unmatched: 18. The V gene's germline CDR1 is MDHEN and CDR2 SYDVKM. The CDR3 spans 15 residues. The CDR3, as DNA: TGTGCCGGATCAGACAGGGGCTCCCCTTTAAATGAAGCTTTCTTT. Amino acids: CAGSDRGSPLNEAFF. Full variable domain (outside the CDR3, taken from reference TRBV28 and TRBJ1-1): DVKVTQSSRYLVKRTGEKVFLECVQDMDHENMFWYRQDPGLGLRLIYFSYDVKMKEKGDIPEGYSVSREKKERFSLILESASTNQTSMYLCAGSDRGSPLNEAFFGQGTRLTVV.

This rearrangement joins TRBV29-1 to TRBJ2-7; D remains ambiguous. The CDR3 spans 13 residues. Germline CDR1 reads SQVTM; CDR2 reads ANQGSEA. The V end was cut by 1 base, the J end by 0 bases, with 7 bases between. The CDR3 nucleotides read TGCAGCGTTGAAGGACAAAGCTCCTACGAGCAGTACTTC. This sequence encodes CSVEGQSSYEQYF.

As concerns this clone: Within the sample, other DNA sequences also encode this same CDR3. This sequence joins TRBV5-1 and TRBJ2-1, with 10 positions matching TRBD1. V shed 0 bases, J shed 0 bases, and the junction held 0 bases outside the gene matches. The CDR3 has 16 residues. Germline V lookup: CDR1 SGHRS, CDR2 YFSETQ. CDR3 region: CASSLGDRGSYNEQFF. The CDR3 DNA sequence: TGCGCCAGCAGCTTGGGGGACAGGGGCTCCTACAATGAGCAGTTCTTC.

This chain joins TRBV5-1 and TRBJ2-2, with 11 bases aligning to TRBD2. CDR3 length: 17 residues. CDR1 is SGHRS and CDR2 is YFSETQ in the germline V gene. Trimming took 0 bases from V and 6 from J; bases not matched to a gene: 7. CDR3 protein: CASSLDVAGGPAGELFF. DNA of the CDR3: TGCGCCAGCAGCTTGGATGTAGCGGGAGGGCCTGCCGGGGAGCTGTTTTTT.

The chain carries TRBV7-8 and TRBJ1-5; D is ambiguous. This CDR3 spans 15 amino acids. Trimming left V 1 base short and J 1 base short, with 8 bases between. Germline loops: CDR1 SGHVS, CDR2 FQNEAQ. CDR3 DNA: TGTGCCAGCAGCTTAGATTGGCACAGCAATCAGCCCCAGCATTTT. Protein sequence: CASSLDWHSNQPQHF. Supplemented by reference TRBV7-8 and TRBJ1-5, the full variable domain reads GAGVSQSPRYKVAKRGQDVALRCDPISGHVSLFWYQQALGQGPEFLTYFQNEAQLDKSGLPSDRFFAERPEGSVSTLKIQRTQQEDSAVYLCASSLDWHSNQPQHFGDGTRLSIL.